This entry concerns a single T cell receptor beta chain. The germline V gene encodes CDR1 LGHDT and CDR2 YNNKEL (reference sequence). CDR3 length: 12 residues. Trimming pared 3 bases from V and 4 bases from J, leaving 6 bases between. TCRdb processed the RT-PCR reads anew with MiXCR; each CDR3 protein has one entry. The repertoire includes approximately 720,000 distinct CDR3 sequences, 13% to 15% of them detected once, and about 3.9% sits in the top ten. The sample comprised memory CD4+ T cells from blood. The chain employs TRBV3-1 and TRBJ2-5; D call uncertain. The receptor was derived from a female donor in good health, serving as a healthy control. The CDR3 here is CASSQSPETQYF. The CDR3 DNA reads as TGTGCCAGCAGCCAGTCGCCAGAGACCCAGTACTTC.